The 28 T cell receptor beta chains below all came from one sample that was sequenced in a study of pediatric ulcerative colitis. Rectal tissue came from one to two pinch biopsies taken at colonoscopy. Repertoires were generated with immunoSEQ multiplex PCR, while TCRdb's copy carries only in-frame clones and drops some. The sample yields 35,000 or so clones, around 73% seen once. Material for sequencing was gut tissue. The receptors derive from a boy younger than 18 with moderate ulcerative colitis.

The chain joins TRBV2 to TRBJ2-3; D remains unclear. This CDR3 is built from 14 residues. Trimming stripped 4 bases from V and 4 bases from J, with 12 bases between. Germline CDR1 and CDR2: SNHLY and FYNNEI. CDR3 nucleotides: TGTGCCAGCAGTGCCCAGATGAAAGCAGATACGCAGTATTTT. It encodes CASSAQMKADTQYF.

The chain carries TRBV7-9 and TRBJ2-3; TRBD2 agrees at 12 bases. The CDR3 loop spans 18 amino acids. Germline V lookup: CDR1 SEHNR, CDR2 FQNEAQ (reference sequence). V was pared by 1 base and J by 8 bases, with 13 bases of the junction left unmatched. The CDR3 bases are TGTGCCAGCAGCTTAGTAAATCTCGGACTAGCGGGACTTAGTACGCAGTATTTT. Amino acids: CASSLVNLGLAGLSTQYF.

In its sample, this clone was seen a few times. The rearrangement uses TRBV19 and TRBJ1-2; 8 bases fit TRBD1. Germline CDR1 and CDR2: LNHDA and SQIVND (reference sequence). V shed 2 bases and J 4 bases; nucleotides not matched to a gene: 3. The CDR3 spans 14 residues. The CDR3 nucleotides are TGTGCCAGTAGTATAACAGGGACAGGCTATGGCTACACCTTC. It translates to CASSITGTGYGYTF.

This chain connects TRBV5-6 to TRBJ1-5; no reliable D call. Trimming stripped 1 base from V and 11 bases from J, with 13 bases between. CDR1 is SGHDT, CDR2 YYEEEE, per germline. This CDR3 comprises 13 residues. CDR3 sequence: CASSLSRARSQHF. CDR3 sequence (DNA): TGTGCCAGCAGCTTGAGTAGGGCAAGGTCCCAGCATTTT.

This clone was seen a handful of times. V usage is TRBV7-9 and J usage is TRBJ1-1; maybe TRBD1 (5 bases). Germline CDR1 and CDR2: SEHNR and FQNEAQ (reference sequence). The V end was cut by 5 bases, the J end by 3 bases, with 13 bases between. The CDR3 consists of 14 residues. CDR3 region: CASSPLLGDTEAFF. The CDR3 bases are TGTGCCAGCAGCCCACTCCTAGGGGACACTGAAGCTTTCTTT.

The chain has TRBV25-1 and TRBJ2-1; TRBD2 is a possible D gene (5 bases). V gave up 5 bases and J gave up 5 bases, with 13 bases separating them. This CDR3 spans 14 amino acids. Germline CDR1 MGHDK, CDR2 SYGVNS. CDR3 in amino acids: CASSRGNWDNEQFF. CDR3 sequence (DNA): TGTGCCAGCAGTCGGGGAAATTGGGACAATGAGCAGTTCTTC.

V and J are TRBV30 and TRBJ1-4, with unresolved D. From germline, CDR1 is GTSNPN and CDR2 SVGIG (reference sequence). This CDR3 is 11 amino acids long. V gave up 6 bases and J gave up 4 bases, with 6 bases separating them. CDR3 nucleotide sequence: TGTGCCTGCCGGGGTAATGAAAAACTGTTTTTT. This sequence encodes CACRGNEKLFF.

The chain joins TRBV7-2 to TRBJ2-4, with D maybe TRBD1 (6 bases). V dropped 5 bases and J dropped 7 bases, with 15 bases sitting between them. CDR3 length: 14 residues. Germline CDR1 SGHTA, CDR2 FQGNSA. CDR3 DNA: TGTGCCAGCAGCCCGCGGTCAGGGGATAACATTCAGTACTTC. Its translation: CASSPRSGDNIQYF.

The chain couples TRBV27 to TRBJ2-6, with D possibly TRBD2 on 6 matching bases. CDR3 size: 18 residues. V was trimmed by 5 bases and J by 0 bases, leaving 17 bases between them. Germline V gives CDR1 MNHEY, CDR2 SMNVEV (reference sequence). The chain's CDR3 is CASSGSRDWGSGANVLTF. In nucleotides, the CDR3 is TGTGCCAGCAGTGGGTCGAGGGACTGGGGCTCTGGGGCCAACGTCCTGACTTTC.

The V gene is TRBV7-2, the J gene TRBJ2-7; perhaps TRBD1 as D (5 bases). Trimming pared 4 bases from V and 0 bases from J, leaving 10 bases between. CDR1 SGHTA and CDR2 FQGNSA come from the germline V gene. The CDR3 is 14 residues long. CDR3 nucleotides: TGTGCCAGCAGCTCCAGGGAAAACTCCTACGAGCAGTACTTC. Its protein product is CASSSRENSYEQYF. The full variable domain, with the rest looked up from reference TRBV7-2 and TRBJ2-7, is GAGVSQSPSNKVTEKGKDVELRCDPISGHTALYWYRQSLGQGLEFLIYFQGNSAPDKSGLPSDRFSAERTGGSVSTLTIQRTQQEDSAVYLCASSSRENSYEQYFGPGTRLTVT.

J is TRBJ2-1 and V is TRBV18, with D perhaps TRBD2 (6 bases). The CDR3 contains 14 residues. Trimming removed 3 bases from V and 4 bases from J, with 10 bases in between. The germline V gene has CDR1 KGHSH and CDR2 LQKENI. The CDR3 region is CASSPGTPYNEQFF. The CDR3 bases are TGTGCCAGCTCACCCGGGACTCCTTACAATGAGCAGTTCTTC.

This chain links TRBV19 with TRBJ1-2, with unresolved D. Trimming removed 5 bases from V and 1 base from J, with 17 bases in between. The CDR3 is 16 amino acids. The germline CDR1 and CDR2 sequences are LNHDA and SQIVND (reference sequence). The CDR3 loop reads CASSPGPVRLNYGYTF. CDR3 sequence (DNA): TGTGCCAGTAGTCCCGGACCCGTTCGCCTTAACTATGGCTACACCTTC.

The gene calls are TRBV5-6 and TRBJ1-4; no clear D. Germline loops: CDR1 SGHDT, CDR2 YYEEEE. The CDR3 covers 13 residues. V shed 3 bases and J shed 8 bases, with 11 bases lying between them. The CDR3 DNA reads as TGTGCCAGCAGCTCAAGCTCGCGGGAAAAACTGTTTTTT. This gives the protein CASSSSSREKLFF.

V is TRBV9 and J is TRBJ2-1; 14 bases map to TRBD2. The CDR3 runs 17 residues. Trimming cost V 4 bases and J 2 bases; bases outside gene matches: 5. CDR1 and CDR2 (germline): SGDLS, YYNGEE. CDR3 in amino acids: CASSPRLAGGPYNEQFF. The CDR3 region has the DNA TGTGCCAGCAGCCCCAGACTAGCGGGGGGGCCCTACAATGAGCAGTTCTTC. Filled out from reference TRBV9 and TRBJ2-1, the complete variable domain reads DSGVTQTPKHLITATGQRVTLRCSPRSGDLSVYWYQQSLDQGLQFLIQYYNGEERAKGNILERFSAQQFPDLHSELNLSSLELGDSALYFCASSPRLAGGPYNEQFFGPGTRLTVL.

This chain connects TRBV6-6 to TRBJ2-7, with D unresolved. Per germline, CDR1 MNHNY and CDR2 SVGAGI (reference sequence). V was cut by 4 bases and J by 4 bases, with 20 bases left in between. The CDR3 is 16 residues long. This CDR3 is CASSSRARPPIYEQYF. The CDR3 DNA sequence: TGTGCCAGCAGTTCCCGGGCCCGACCGCCGATATACGAGCAGTACTTC.

The V gene is TRBV4-1, the J gene TRBJ1-6, with 8 positions matching TRBD1. V dropped 0 bases and J dropped 7; count of bases not matched to a gene: 5. Germline V CDR1 and CDR2: MGHRA, YSYEKL. The length of the CDR3 is 16 residues. The CDR3 nucleotides are TGCGCCAGCAGCCAAGATAGGACAGGGCTAAATTCACCCCTCCACTTT. It yields the protein CASSQDRTGLNSPLHF.

CDR3 nucleotide sequence: TGTGCCAGCAGCTTATTCAGGGACACTGAAGCTTTCTTT. Protein sequence: CASSLFRDTEAFF. The chain carries TRBV11-3 and TRBJ1-1; the D gene is possibly TRBD1 (5 bases). CDR3 size: 13 residues. Trimming stripped 2 bases from V and 3 bases from J, with 7 bases between. CDR1 is SGHNT and CDR2 is YENEEA in the germline V gene.

V usage is TRBV6-4 and J usage is TRBJ1-2, with TRBD1 matching 10 bases. The trim removed 5 bases at V and 6 bases at J, leaving 3 bases unmatched. There are 13 residues in the CDR3. The germline CDR1 and CDR2 sequences are MRHNA and SNTAGT. CDR3 sequence: CASSPGTGDGYTF. The CDR3, as DNA: TGTGCCAGCAGTCCCGGGACAGGGGATGGCTACACCTTC.

V is TRBV7-9 and J is TRBJ1-4, with 7 bases identical to TRBD1. Germline V gives CDR1 SEHNR, CDR2 FQNEAQ (reference sequence). The CDR3 spans 15 residues. Unmatched junction bases numbered 7, after V lost 3 bases and J lost 6 bases. CDR3 sequence reads: CASSFFQGGDEKLFF. The CDR3, as DNA: TGTGCCAGCAGCTTTTTCCAGGGGGGAGATGAAAAACTGTTTTTT.

The chain uses TRBV9 and TRBJ2-1; the D is unclear. The CDR3 is 15 residues long. V lost 0 bases and J lost 2, with 9 bases in between. Germline V gene sequence: CDR1 SGDLS, CDR2 YYNGEE. DNA for the CDR3: TGTGCCAGCAGCGTAGAGGGTCTGGCCTACAATGAGCAGTTCTTC. Translating it yields CASSVEGLAYNEQFF.

V and J are TRBV7-6 and TRBJ1-6, with TRBD1 matching 9 bases. The germline gives CDR1 SGHVS, CDR2 FNYEAQ. The junction had 10 bases not matched to a gene; V was cut back by 10 bases and J by 9 bases. This CDR3 comprises 14 residues. The CDR3 reads CATRRDRVGSPLHF. CDR3 coding DNA: TGTGCCACCCGCCGGGACAGGGTCGGTTCACCCCTCCACTTT.

A single count supports this clone. An end of the junction differs from the germline gene, which may be a read error. The V call is TRBV5-1, the J call TRBJ1-1; perhaps TRBD1 as D (5 bases). This CDR3 comprises 17 residues. Germline V gene data show CDR1 as SGHRS and CDR2 as YFSETQ. The CDR3 coding sequence is TGTGCCAGCAGCTTGCGTTCCGGGGGTCTGGTGAACACTGAAGCTTTCTTT. It yields the protein CASSLRSGGLVNTEAFF. Full variable domain (rest looked up from reference TRBV5-1 and TRBJ1-1): KAGVTQTPRYLIKTRGQQVTLSCSPISGHRSVSWYQQTPGQGLQFLFEYFSETQRNKGNFPGRFSGRQFSNSRSEMNVSTLELGDSALYLCASSLRSGGLVNTEAFFGQGTRLTVV.

This sequence joins TRBV10-3 and TRBJ2-3, with a possible D match to TRBD1 (6 bases). The length of the CDR3 is 14 residues. Germline lookup yields CDR1 ENHRY and CDR2 SYGVKD. V was cut by 6 bases and J by 3 bases, with 13 bases left in between. This CDR3 is CAIRGAVGTDTQYF. The DNA for the CDR3 is TGTGCCATCAGGGGGGCCGTGGGAACAGATACGCAGTATTTT.

V is TRBV29-1 and J is TRBJ2-7; 8 bases line up with TRBD1. Germline trimming cut 7 bases from V and 4 bases from J; bases unmatched to any gene: 9. The CDR3 covers 13 residues. The germline V gene has CDR1 SQVTM and CDR2 ANQGSEA. DNA of the CDR3: TGCAGCGACAGAGACAGGGGAAGGTACGAGCAGTACTTC. Translating gives CSDRDRGRYEQYF.

The chain carries TRBV21-1 and TRBJ2-1; the table's D call, TRBD1, was not checked against the DNA. TRBV21-1 is tagged as a pseudogene. This CDR3 is built from 14 residues. The CDR3 here is CASSKADRYNEQFF. CDR3 nucleotides: TGTGCCAGCAGCAAAGCTGACAGATACAATGAGCAGTTCTTC.

The chain joins TRBV5-1 to TRBJ2-5; D is possibly TRBD1 (5 bases). Trimming left V 0 bases short and J 1 base short, with 10 bases between. Germline assignment: CDR1 SGHRS and CDR2 YFSETQ. CDR3 length: 15 amino acids. The CDR3 DNA reads TGCGCCAGCAGCTTGGGGCAGGGTGGCCAAGAGACCCAGTACTTC. Residues: CASSLGQGGQETQYF.

Only one count was recorded for this clone. The genes are TRBV29-1 and TRBJ2-3, with a possible D match to TRBD1 (5 bases). The CDR3 has 15 residues. Between the trimmed V and J ends, which lost 3 bases and 0 bases, there was a span of 13 bases. Per the germline V gene, CDR1 is SQVTM and CDR2 is ANQGSEA. CDR3 in DNA: TGCAGCGTTGATGGTGGACAAATAAGCACAGATACGCAGTATTTT. Amino acid sequence: CSVDGGQISTDTQYF.

The chain carries TRBV5-1 and TRBJ1-1; 12 nucleotides match TRBD1. Germline trimming cut 5 bases from V and 0 bases from J; bases unmatched to any gene: 8. Germline-derived CDR1 and CDR2 are SGHRS and YFSETQ. The CDR3 consists of 17 residues. The CDR3 spells CASRKTGTGGLNTEAFF. The CDR3 DNA reads as TGCGCCAGCAGGAAAACCGGGACAGGGGGCTTGAACACTGAAGCTTTCTTT.